A single sample is the source of the 12 T cell receptor beta chains below, sequenced in a study of Ad26.COV2.S vaccination and SARS-CoV-2 variants. Only in-frame clones appear in the TCRdb table, and some are missing; sequencing was by immunoSEQ multiplex PCR. Among around 340,000 clones, approximately 86% were seen once, and the ten largest hold about 11%. Sample treatment: 19 received Ad26.COV2.S at low or high dose, single or two shots; 5 received placebo; per-sample allocation not given. On day 63 after the first injection, vaccine and placebo recipients gave samples. Sequenced material: peripheral blood, taken in a trial of Ad26.COV2.S vaccine versus placebo. The receptors were gathered from a person between 18 and 65 years old who received the Ad26.COV2.S COVID-19 vaccine or a placebo.

This chain joins TRBV13 and TRBJ2-5; tentative D call: TRBD1 (6 bases). Germline CDR1 PRHDT, CDR2 FYEKMQ (reference sequence). V was cut by 5 bases and J by 1 base, with 17 bases left in between. The CDR3 totals 16 residues. The DNA of the CDR3 is TGTGCCAGCAGCCCTAGAACAGGGATACGCCAAGAGACCCAGTACTTC. This encodes CASSPRTGIRQETQYF.

The CDR3 is CASSYILATLSYEQYF. The CDR3 nucleotides are TGTGCCAGCAGTTACATTCTAGCGACCCTCTCCTACGAGCAGTACTTC. This chain links TRBV6-2 or TRBV6-3 with TRBJ2-7, with D possibly TRBD2 on 6 matching bases. Trimming took off 2 bases at V and 0 bases at J, with 14 bases between the two ends. CDR1 is MNHEY and CDR2 is SVGEGT in the germline V gene. CDR3 length: 16 amino acids.

CDR3 residues: CASSLTAGSYEQYF. The CDR3 DNA follows: TGTGCCAGCAGCTTAACGGCAGGGAGCTACGAGCAGTACTTC. V usage is TRBV7-2 and J usage is TRBJ2-7, with D perhaps matching TRBD1 or TRBD2 (5 bases each). V lost 2 bases and J 3 bases, leaving 11 bases between the germline ends. The CDR3 has 14 residues. The V gene's germline CDR1 is SGHTA and CDR2 FQGNSA.

The chain carries TRBV19 and TRBJ2-5, with D maybe TRBD2 (5 bases). The V gene's germline CDR1 is LNHDA and CDR2 SQIVND (reference sequence). There are 13 residues in the CDR3. V was cut by 7 bases and J by 4 bases, with 13 bases left in between. CDR3 protein: CASNAGSRETQYF. The CDR3, as DNA: TGTGCCAGTAATGCGGGTTCTCGAGAGACCCAGTACTTC. Supplemented by reference TRBV19 and TRBJ2-5, the full variable domain reads DGGITQSPKYLFRKEGQNVTLSCEQNLNHDAMYWYRQDPGQGLRLIYYSQIVNDFQKGDIAEGYSVSREKKESFPLTVTSAQKNPTAFYLCASNAGSRETQYFGPGTRLLVL.

The chain joins TRBV10-1 to TRBJ2-7, with D perhaps TRBD1 (6 bases). The germline V gene has CDR1 WNHNN and CDR2 SYGVQD (reference sequence). With 5 bases removed from V and 5 bases from J, the gap between germline ends came to 19 bases. This CDR3 is built from 15 residues. The CDR3 coding sequence is TGCGCCAGCAGTCCCATTGGCAGGGGAAGTAACGAGCAGTACTTC. It is translated as CASSPIGRGSNEQYF.

The CDR3 DNA reads as TGTGCCAGCAGCTTAGGTTCGGACGGATTTAACTATGGCTACACCTTC. Its translation: CASSLGSDGFNYGYTF. This chain connects TRBV13 to TRBJ1-2; the D is unclear. CDR3 size: 16 residues. V lost 0 bases, J lost 1 base, and 12 bases lay in between. Germline values: CDR1 PRHDT, CDR2 FYEKMQ (reference sequence).

In this sample, this clone turned up once. J is TRBJ2-1 and V is TRBV28; possible D gene TRBD2, 6 bases. Germline V gene lookup returns CDR1 MDHEN and CDR2 SYDVKM. With 4 bases removed from V and 5 bases from J, the gap between germline ends came to 18 bases. This CDR3 is built from 16 residues. The CDR3 sequence is CASSSRDWGNHNEQFF. The CDR3 coding sequence is TGTGCCAGCAGTTCTCGGGACTGGGGGAACCACAATGAGCAGTTCTTC.

This chain joins TRBV28 and TRBJ2-3; TRBD2 aligns across 7 bases. Germline CDR1 is MDHEN and CDR2 is SYDVKM. J gave up 1 base and V 6 bases, and 7 bases lay outside the gene matches. The CDR3 runs 15 residues. The chain's CDR3 is CASRGGTVGTDTQYF. CDR3 DNA sequence: TGTGCCAGCAGGGGAGGGACGGTTGGCACAGATACGCAGTATTTT.

This rearrangement joins TRBV27 to TRBJ2-7, with 10 bases aligning to TRBD2. Germline trimming cut 6 bases from V and 1 base from J; bases unmatched to any gene: 3. This CDR3 contains 14 residues. The germline CDR1 and CDR2 sequences are MNHEY and SMNVEV (reference sequence). CDR3 nucleotides: TGTGCCAGCAGAAGGACTAGCGGTTCCTACGAGCAGTACTTC. Its translation: CASRRTSGSYEQYF.

Note on this clone: A read error may account for a junction end that differs from germline. This chain uses TRBV13 with TRBJ1-6; D remains ambiguous. The CDR3 loop spans 15 amino acids. Per germline, CDR1 PRHDT and CDR2 FYEKMQ (reference sequence). CDR3 residues: CASSLGWGYNSPLHF. The CDR3 DNA is TGTGCCAGCAGCCTAGGTTGGGGCTATAATTCACCCCTCCACTTT.

Here the CDR3 reads CASSPRETAGGRGDTQYF. The CDR3 DNA reads TGTGCCAGCTCACCAAGGGAGACAGCGGGGGGGCGTGGAGATACGCAGTATTTT. The J gene is TRBJ2-3, the V gene TRBV18, with 10 bases fitting TRBD2. The germline CDR1 and CDR2 sequences are KGHSH and LQKENI. The CDR3 is 18 amino acids. Unmatched junction bases numbered 13, after V lost 2 bases and J lost 5 bases.

The rearrangement links TRBV19 to TRBJ1-4; D unclear. CDR1 and CDR2 (germline): LNHDA, SQIVND (reference sequence). This CDR3 is built from 15 residues. V lost 3 bases and J 0 bases, leaving 8 bases between the germline ends. Here the CDR3 DNA reads TGTGCCAGTAGTATGATCGGAACAACTAATGAAAAACTGTTTTTT. This sequence encodes CASSMIGTTNEKLFF.